This is a list of T cell receptor beta chains from one sample in a study of blood T cell repertoires in COVID-19. Measured with immunoSEQ multiplex PCR; TCRdb has only the in-frame clones, and not every one. The profile shows 400,000 to 500,000 clones, 88% of them singletons. Sequencing input: PBMCs or T cells enriched from blood (not recorded which). Receptors originate from a woman under 30 who had been exposed to COVID-19. Each CDR3 is given with its conserved first and last residue. A D gene is named only where the DNA matches it firmly. The size field is filled for only some rows; it gives once, few, many or a size class.

clone_size | j_call | v_call | cdr3_length | d_call | cdr3_aa | cdr3_nt
- | TRBJ1-4 | TRBV9 | 15 | TRBD1 | CASSASGTGSEKLFF | TGTGCCAGCAGCGCATCTGGGACAGGGTCTGAAAAACTGTTTTTT
- | TRBJ2-2 | TRBV4-2 | 16 | - | CASSESGGLSTGELFF | TGTGCCAGCAGCGAGTCCGGGGGGCTCTCCACCGGGGAGCTGTTTTTT
- | TRBJ2-1 | TRBV30 | 18 | TRBD2 | CAWSGLAGAYSSYNEQFF | TGTGCCTGGAGTGGACTAGCGGGGGCCTATAGCTCCTACAATGAGCAGTTCTTC
once | TRBJ2-7 | TRBV19 | 15 | - | CASSTTSYPSYEQYF | TGTGCCAGTAGTACCACGTCCTACCCGAGCTACGAGCAGTACTTC
- | TRBJ1-3 | TRBV28 | 19 | TRBD1 | CASSQSTGTGLSSGNTIYF | TGTGCCAGCAGTCAATCAACCGGGACAGGATTAAGCTCTGGAAACACCATATATTTT
- | TRBJ2-7 | TRBV7-2 | 16 | - | CASSLGTGLSSYEQYF | TGTGCCAGCAGCTTAGGCACGGGACTCAGCTCCTACGAGCAGTACTTC
- | TRBJ2-1 | TRBV2 | 11 | - | CASSDPGEQFF | TGTGCCAGCAGTGACCCAGGGGAACAGTTCTTC
- | TRBJ1-2 | TRBV11-2 | 15 | - | CASSPPDRGFGGYTF | TGTGCCAGCAGCCCCCCCGATCGGGGATTCGGTGGCTACACCTTC
- | TRBJ2-3 | TRBV6-6 | 15 | - | CASSYLNTDTDTQYF | TGTGCCAGCAGTTATTTAAACACCGACACAGATACGCAGTATTTT
- | TRBJ1-2 | TRBV9 | 15 | TRBD1 | CASSGELQGATGYTF | TGTGCCAGCAGCGGAGAATTACAGGGGGCAACTGGCTACACCTTC
- | TRBJ1-6 | TRBV27 | 14 | - | CASTLGQLNSPLHF | TGTGCCAGCACCCTAGGACAGTTAAATTCACCCCTCCACTTT
- | TRBJ1-2 | TRBV12-3/TRBV12-4 | 13 | - | CASSLGPGYGYTF | TGTGCCAGCAGTTTGGGGCCAGGCTATGGCTACACCTTC
- | TRBJ2-1 | TRBV10-3 | 13 | TRBD2 | CAISDTAGNEQFF | TGTGCCATCAGCGATACAGCGGGGAATGAGCAGTTCTTC
few | TRBJ1-3 | TRBV5-1 | 17 | TRBD1 | CASSPGGTGNSGNTIYF | TGCGCCAGCAGCCCGGGCGGGACAGGCAACTCTGGAAACACCATATATTTT
- | TRBJ1-4 | TRBV28 | 15 | - | CASSAPGATNEKLFF | TGTGCCAGCAGTGCCCCCGGGGCAACTAATGAAAAACTGTTTTTT
- | TRBJ2-3 | TRBV2 | 15 | TRBD1 | CASKARGGTTDTQYF | TGTGCCAGCAAAGCTAGAGGGGGCACCACAGATACGCAGTATTTT
- | TRBJ1-2 | TRBV4-1 | 13 | - | CASSGGTGYGYTF | TGCGCCAGCAGCGGTGGAACAGGCTATGGCTACACCTTC
once | TRBJ2-7 | TRBV28 | 14 | - | CASNYRGGGYEQYF | TGTGCCAGCAACTACAGGGGGGGAGGCTACGAGCAGTACTTC
- | TRBJ2-1 | TRBV15 | 14 | - | CATSRDPAGYEQFF | TGTGCCACCAGCAGAGATCCGGCGGGGTATGAGCAGTTCTTC
- | TRBJ2-3 | TRBV7-9 | 14 | TRBD1 | CASSPGQGGNTQYF | TGTGCCAGCAGCCCGGGACAGGGTGGGAATACGCAGTATTTT
- | TRBJ1-1 | TRBV28 | 11 | - | CAIRTEFEAFF | TGTGCCATTCGGACTGAGTTTGAAGCTTTCTTT
- | TRBJ1-1 | TRBV18 | 17 | TRBD1 | CASSLTGTATMNTEAFF | TGTGCCAGCTCACTTACTGGGACAGCGACCATGAACACTGAAGCTTTCTTT
- | TRBJ1-2 | TRBV5-8 | 15 | - | CASSPGPDRIDGYTF | TGTGCCAGCAGCCCTGGACCCGACAGAATTGATGGCTACACCTTC
- | TRBJ2-2 | TRBV7-9 | 13 | TRBD1 | CASSRQGVGELFF | TGTGCCAGCAGCCGACAGGGGGTCGGGGAGCTGTTTTTT
once | TRBJ2-2 | TRBV7-9 | 17 | TRBD2 | CASSPGGLAANTGELFF | TGTGCCAGCAGCCCCGGAGGACTAGCGGCGAACACCGGGGAGCTGTTTTTT
- | TRBJ2-4 | TRBV10-2 | 15 | TRBD2 | CASSEVGTSGSLGLF | TGCGCCAGCAGTGAAGTGGGTACTAGCGGGAGTTTAGGATTGTTC
- | TRBJ2-7 | TRBV6-2/TRBV6-3 | 13 | - | CASSYNQVYEQYF | TGTGCCAGCAGTTACAATCAGGTCTACGAGCAGTACTTC
- | TRBJ2-1 | TRBV6-5 | 15 | TRBD2 | CASRLRAGGYNEQFF | TGTGCCAGCAGACTGCGGGCGGGGGGCTACAATGAGCAGTTCTTC
once | TRBJ1-1 | TRBV19 | 14 | - | CASTKAGVNTEAFF | TGTGCCAGTACTAAGGCGGGGGTGAACACTGAAGCTTTCTTT
- | TRBJ2-1 | TRBV7-6 | 15 | TRBD2 | CASSVTSGVANEQFF | TGTGCCAGCAGCGTGACTAGCGGGGTGGCCAATGAGCAGTTCTTC
- | TRBJ1-5 | TRBV18 | 16 | - | CASSPDGTPALQPQHF | TGTGCCAGCTCACCAGACGGGACACCCGCTCTCCAGCCCCAGCATTTT
- | TRBJ1-3 | TRBV7-2 | 17 | TRBD1 | CASSKSWGTGGRNTIYF | TGTGCCAGCAGCAAATCTTGGGGGACAGGGGGAAGAAACACCATATATTTT
few | TRBJ2-1 | TRBV5-4 | 11 | - | CASSQGNEQFF | TGTGCCAGCAGCCAGGGGAATGAGCAGTTCTTC
- | TRBJ2-2 | TRBV5-4 | 16 | TRBD2 | CASSLLAGGPTGELFF | TGTGCCAGCAGCCTACTAGCGGGGGGGCCTACCGGGGAGCTGTTTTTT
- | TRBJ1-4 | TRBV18 | 14 | TRBD1 | CASSGQGSGEKLFF | TGTGCCAGCTCAGGACAGGGAAGTGGTGAAAAACTGTTTTTT
once | TRBJ2-2 | TRBV7-6 | 15 | TRBD2 | CASSLEGLYTGELFF | TGTGCCAGCAGCTTGGAGGGACTATACACCGGGGAGCTGTTTTTT
- | TRBJ2-7 | TRBV19 | 14 | TRBD1 | CASSMAGGFYEQYF | TGTGCCAGTAGTATGGCAGGGGGATTCTACGAGCAGTACTTC
once | TRBJ1-1 | TRBV23-1 | 16 | - | CASSQSAGPGDTEAFF | TGCGCCAGCAGTCAATCGGCGGGCCCGGGAGACACTGAAGCTTTCTTT
- | TRBJ1-5 | TRBV7-9 | 15 | TRBD1 | CASSSIGQGEQPQHF | TGTGCCAGCAGCTCGATCGGACAGGGTGAACAGCCCCAGCATTTT
- | TRBJ1-1 | TRBV5-6 | 14 | - | CASSLGVFRAEAFF | TGTGCCAGCAGCTTAGGGGTCTTTCGCGCTGAAGCTTTCTTT
- | TRBJ1-2 | TRBV30 | 16 | - | CACPREGGSSINGYTF | TGTGCCTGTCCCAGGGAGGGAGGTTCTAGCATAAATGGCTACACCTTC
- | TRBJ2-2 | TRBV5-1 | 16 | TRBD2 | CASSSLAGGSTGELFF | TGCGCCAGCAGCTCCCTAGCGGGAGGAAGCACCGGGGAGCTGTTTTTT
- | TRBJ2-5 | TRBV19 | 13 | - | CASTPGTGGTQYF | TGTGCCAGTACTCCCGGGACTGGGGGGACCCAGTACTTC
few | TRBJ2-1 | TRBV6-1 | 14 | TRBD1 | CASSDGTGTDEQFF | TGTGCCAGCAGTGATGGGACAGGGACCGATGAGCAGTTCTTC
- | TRBJ1-1 | TRBV5-1 | 19 | TRBD1 | CASSLAREGRGLWGTEAFF | TGCGCCAGCAGCTTGGCCCGGGAGGGTAGGGGGCTCTGGGGCACTGAAGCTTTCTTT
- | TRBJ2-2 | TRBV28 | 15 | TRBD2 | CASSPGLAATGELFF | TGTGCCAGCAGTCCGGGACTAGCGGCCACCGGGGAGCTGTTTTTT
- | TRBJ2-1 | TRBV6-4 | 17 | TRBD2 | CASSDQGLAVSYNEQFF | TGTGCCAGCAGTGACCAGGGACTAGCGGTTTCCTACAATGAGCAGTTCTTC
- | TRBJ1-4 | TRBV6-5 | 14 | - | CASSKQGVNEKLFF | TGTGCCAGCAGCAAACAGGGAGTTAATGAAAAACTGTTTTTT
- | TRBJ1-1 | TRBV5-1 | 13 | - | CASSPARYSEAFF | TGCGCCAGCAGCCCCGCGCGATACAGCGAAGCTTTCTTT
- | TRBJ1-4 | TRBV5-1 | 17 | TRBD1 | CASSPDLRQGFSGTRFF | TGCGCCAGCAGCCCGGACCTCCGACAGGGGTTTTCGGGTACAAGGTTTTTT
- | TRBJ1-3 | TRBV28 | 15 | TRBD1 | CASSATGGSGNTIYF | TGTGCCAGCAGCGCGACAGGGGGCTCTGGAAACACCATATATTTT
- | TRBJ1-5 | TRBV19 | 15 | TRBD1 | CASSIDRGGNQPQHF | TGTGCCAGTAGTATCGACAGGGGTGGAAATCAGCCCCAGCATTTT